This TCR beta chain was captured in a study of blood T cell repertoires in COVID-19. In the original processing: Amplification of reference gene primers provided the estimated nucleated cell counts. The method was immunoSEQ multiplex PCR; TCRdb's version includes in-frame clones alone and lacks a portion of them. V, J and clone size reflect that table, while D and trimming were determined from the DNA. This sample has approximately 140,000 clones; 84% occur once, and the top ten carry 4.5% to 5.5%. Between the trimmed V and J ends, which lost 7 bases and 4 bases, there was a span of 5 bases. Germline CDR1 reads MDHEN; CDR2 reads SYDVKM. This CDR3 is 11 amino acids long.

The chain links TRBV28 to TRBJ1-5; no definite D call. This TCR was sampled from a man aged 35-49 years with acute COVID-19. The sample consisted of PBMCs or T cells enriched from blood (not recorded which). Here the CDR3 reads CASNNNQPQHF. CDR3 nucleotides: TGTGCCAGCAACAATAATCAGCCCCAGCATTTT.